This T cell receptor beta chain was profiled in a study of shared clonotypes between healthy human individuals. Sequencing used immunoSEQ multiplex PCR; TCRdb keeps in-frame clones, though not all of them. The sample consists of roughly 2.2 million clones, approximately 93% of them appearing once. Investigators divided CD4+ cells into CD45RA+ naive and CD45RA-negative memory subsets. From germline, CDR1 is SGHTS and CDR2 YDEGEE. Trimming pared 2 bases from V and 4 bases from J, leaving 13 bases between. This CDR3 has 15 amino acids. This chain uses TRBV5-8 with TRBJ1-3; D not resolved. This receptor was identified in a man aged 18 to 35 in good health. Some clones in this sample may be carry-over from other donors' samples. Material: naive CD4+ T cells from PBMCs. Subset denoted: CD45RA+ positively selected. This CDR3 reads CASSLMPEDGNTIYF. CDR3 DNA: TGTGCCAGCAGCTTAATGCCGGAGGACGGAAACACCATATATTTT.